This T cell receptor beta chain was found in a study of blood T cell repertoires in COVID-19. To note about this clone: At one of its ends the junction is not consistent with the germline gene, which may arise from a read error.

This CDR3 has 14 amino acids. Per the germline V gene, CDR1 is SGHDT and CDR2 is YYEEEE. Original processing notes: Researchers report that nucleated cell counts were estimated from reference gene primer amplification. Generated by immunoSEQ multiplex PCR, the TCRdb table keeps only in-frame clones and is missing some. That table gives V, J and clone size, and the DNA gave D and trimming. Counted here are 150,000 to 200,000 clones, roughly four fifths occurring once; the ten biggest clones make up 2.6%. V is TRBV5-6 and J is TRBJ1-2; D gene uncertain. Sequenced: peripheral blood. This receptor was obtained from a human donor with acute or convalescent COVID-19. The donor label of this sample is uncertain. CDR3 bases: TGTGCCAGCAGCCCCAGTGAGGCAACTATCGTTGAGGACTTC. This codes for CASSPSEATIVEDF.